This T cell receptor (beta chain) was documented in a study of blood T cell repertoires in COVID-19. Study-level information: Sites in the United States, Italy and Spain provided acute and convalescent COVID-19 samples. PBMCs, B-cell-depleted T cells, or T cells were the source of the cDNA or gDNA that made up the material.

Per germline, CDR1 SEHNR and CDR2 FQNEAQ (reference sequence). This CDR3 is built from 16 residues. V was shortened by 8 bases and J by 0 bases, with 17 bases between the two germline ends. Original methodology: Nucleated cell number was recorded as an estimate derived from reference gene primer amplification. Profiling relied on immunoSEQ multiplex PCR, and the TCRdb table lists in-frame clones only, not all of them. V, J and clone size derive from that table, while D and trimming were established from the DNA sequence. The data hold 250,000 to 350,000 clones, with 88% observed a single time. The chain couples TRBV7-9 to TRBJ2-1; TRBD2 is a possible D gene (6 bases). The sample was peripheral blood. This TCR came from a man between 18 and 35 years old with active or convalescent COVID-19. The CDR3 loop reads CASGTSRGSSYNEQFF. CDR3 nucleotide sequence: TGTGCCAGCGGCACTTCACGGGGGAGCTCCTACAATGAGCAGTTCTTC.